The 7 T cell receptor beta chains listed next were all sequenced from one sample in a study of cytomegalovirus exposure and HLA in healthy donors. This PCR relied on a set of 60 Vbeta primers and 13 Jbeta primers. Data came from immunoSEQ multiplex PCR; TCRdb stores just in-frame clones and leaves some out. This sample carries around 100,000 clones, with 0.45% to 0.6% going to the ten biggest clones. Sequencing was done on a sample of PBMCs. The receptor source for this set is a man in his fifties in good health and CMV-seronegative.

The chain uses TRBV19 and TRBJ1-4, with TRBD1 matching over 8 bases. The CDR3 is 13 residues long. Germline V CDR1 and CDR2: LNHDA, SQIVND (reference sequence). V shed 6 bases and J 8 bases; nucleotides not matched to a gene: 5. The CDR3 nucleotides read TGTGCCAGTAGCCCGGACAGGGCAGAAAAACTGTTTTTT. Its protein product is CASSPDRAEKLFF.

On this clone itself: The sample carries other DNA sequences with the same CDR3. The genes are TRBV5-1 and TRBJ2-1; no firm D call. CDR1 is SGHRS and CDR2 is YFSETQ in the germline V gene. Trimming shortened V by 1 base and J by 2 bases, and 13 bases separated the two germline ends. The CDR3 length is 16 residues. CDR3 region: CASSLTVTLTYNEQFF. The CDR3 coding sequence is TGCGCCAGCAGCTTGACGGTCACTCTCACCTACAATGAGCAGTTCTTC.

V gene TRBV5-4 combines with J gene TRBJ2-1, with TRBD2 as a possible D gene (6 bases). The CDR3 contains 12 residues. Trimming took 0 bases from V and 14 from J, leaving 12 bases between them. CDR1 is SGHNT and CDR2 is YYREEE in the germline V gene (reference sequence). The CDR3 region is CASSLDRGMKFF. DNA for the CDR3: TGTGCCAGCAGCTTGGATCGCGGGATGAAGTTCTTC.

Note on this clone: The DNA is left out, because the CDR3 cannot be placed on it with certainty; the CDR3 is given as TCRdb lists it. The V and J genes are TRBV27 and TRBJ1-2. The CDR3 contains 15 residues when both ends are counted. The germline V gene has CDR1 MNHEY and CDR2 SMNVEV (reference sequence). The CDR3 protein is CASSFQVSGGYGYTF.

The rearrangement uses TRBV25-1 and TRBJ1-2, with D tentatively TRBD1 (6 bases). V lost 2 bases and J 4 bases, leaving 14 bases between the germline ends. Germline V gives CDR1 MGHDK, CDR2 SYGVNS. This CDR3 contains 15 residues. CDR3 sequence: CASSETGQLPYGYTF. CDR3 coding DNA: TGTGCCAGCAGTGAAACGGGACAACTACCCTATGGCTACACCTTC.

The gene calls are TRBV20-1 and TRBJ1-6; D gene unclear. The CDR3 contains 10 residues. The germline V gene encodes CDR1 DFQATT and CDR2 SNEGSKA (reference sequence). For the CDR3, the DNA is TGCAGCTCTATTAATTCACCCCTCCACTTT. It encodes CSSINSPLHF.

The V call is TRBV6-5, the J call TRBJ1-1, with D possibly being TRBD1 (6 bases). This CDR3 region has 12 residues. Germline CDR1 reads MNHEY; CDR2 reads SVGAGI. V dropped 7 bases and J dropped 4 bases, with 10 bases sitting between them. The CDR3 DNA reads TGTGCCAGCACGAACAGGGTCACTGAAGCTTTCTTT. Protein sequence: CASTNRVTEAFF.